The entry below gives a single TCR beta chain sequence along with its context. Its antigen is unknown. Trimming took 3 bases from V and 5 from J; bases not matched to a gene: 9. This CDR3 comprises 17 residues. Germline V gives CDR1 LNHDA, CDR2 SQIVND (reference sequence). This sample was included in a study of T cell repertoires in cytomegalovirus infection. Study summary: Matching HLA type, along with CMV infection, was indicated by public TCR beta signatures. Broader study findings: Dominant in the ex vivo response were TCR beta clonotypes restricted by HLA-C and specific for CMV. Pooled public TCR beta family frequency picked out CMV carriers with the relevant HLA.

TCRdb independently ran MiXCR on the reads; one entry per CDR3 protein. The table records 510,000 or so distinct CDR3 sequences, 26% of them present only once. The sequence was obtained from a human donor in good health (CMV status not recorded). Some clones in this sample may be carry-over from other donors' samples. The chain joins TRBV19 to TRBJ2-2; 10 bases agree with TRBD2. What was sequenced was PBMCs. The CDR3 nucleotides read TGTGCCAGTAGTATTGGTTCCCCTAGCGGGAGAACCGGGGAGCTGTTTTTT. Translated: CASSIGSPSGRTGELFF.